The clone carrying this T cell receptor (beta chain) was counted only a few times. Antigen specificity is unknown. MiXCR was run by TCRdb on the RT-PCR reads, yielding one entry per CDR3 protein. The sample includes almost 250,000 distinct CDR3 sequences, over 9% seen only once; the top ten take under 10%. These data belong to a study of response to subunit inactivated influenza vaccine. The CDR3 runs to 18 residues. The junction had 12 bases not matched to a gene; V was cut back by 2 bases and J by 1 base. Germline V gene data show CDR1 as LGHDT and CDR2 as YNNKEL (reference sequence). Study findings and constraints: That few new T cells are recruited by each seasonal influenza vaccination was the authors' suggestion.

The sequencing here drew on non-naive T cells sorted from PBMCs, taken 14 to 15 days before vaccination. This chain joins TRBV3-1 and TRBJ2-5, with 8 bases lining up with TRBD2. This receptor was obtained from a man between 50 and 59 years old who received an inactivated influenza vaccine. CDR3 in DNA: TGTGCCAGCAGCCAAATTTCGTCTAGCGGGCATATCCAAGAGACCCAGTACTTC. The encoded protein is CASSQISSSGHIQETQYF.